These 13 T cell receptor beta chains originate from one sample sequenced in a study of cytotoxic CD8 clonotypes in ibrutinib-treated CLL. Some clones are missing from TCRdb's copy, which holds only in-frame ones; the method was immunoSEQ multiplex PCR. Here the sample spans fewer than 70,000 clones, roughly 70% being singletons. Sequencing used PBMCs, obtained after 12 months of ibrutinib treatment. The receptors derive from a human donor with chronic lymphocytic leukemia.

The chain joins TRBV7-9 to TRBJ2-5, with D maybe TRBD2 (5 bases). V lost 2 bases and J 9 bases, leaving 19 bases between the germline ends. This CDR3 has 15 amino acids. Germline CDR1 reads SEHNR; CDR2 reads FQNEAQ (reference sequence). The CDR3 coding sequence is TGTGCCAGCAGCTTAACGGGGAGCCTTCTGAGTCCCCAGTACTTC. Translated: CASSLTGSLLSPQYF.

CDR3: CASGGRQRNQPQHF. DNA for the CDR3: TGTGCCAGCGGTGGCAGACAACGCAATCAGCCCCAGCATTTT. The V gene is TRBV2, the J gene TRBJ1-5; no clear D. This CDR3 spans 14 amino acids. Trimming left V 8 bases short and J 2 bases short, with 13 bases between. The V gene's germline CDR1 is SNHLY and CDR2 FYNNEI.

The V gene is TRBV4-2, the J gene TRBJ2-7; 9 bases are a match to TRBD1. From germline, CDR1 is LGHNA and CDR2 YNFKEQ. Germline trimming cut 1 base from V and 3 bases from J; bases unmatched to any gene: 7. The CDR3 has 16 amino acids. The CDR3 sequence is CASSQVEPGQGYEQYF. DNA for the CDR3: TGTGCCAGCAGCCAAGTCGAACCGGGACAGGGCTACGAGCAGTACTTC.

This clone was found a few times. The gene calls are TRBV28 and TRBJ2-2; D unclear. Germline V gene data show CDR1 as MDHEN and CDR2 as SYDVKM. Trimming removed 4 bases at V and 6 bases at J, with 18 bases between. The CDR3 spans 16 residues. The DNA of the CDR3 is TGTGCCAGCAGTTCACCCGTTAGGGTTCGACCCGGGGAGCTGTTTTTT. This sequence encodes CASSSPVRVRPGELFF.

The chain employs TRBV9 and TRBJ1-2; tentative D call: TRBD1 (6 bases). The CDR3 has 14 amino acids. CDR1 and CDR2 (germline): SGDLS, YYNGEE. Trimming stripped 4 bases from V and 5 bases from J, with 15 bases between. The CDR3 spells CASSTTGTGYGYTF. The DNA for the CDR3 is TGTGCCAGCAGCACTACAGGGACCGGATATGGCTACACCTTC.

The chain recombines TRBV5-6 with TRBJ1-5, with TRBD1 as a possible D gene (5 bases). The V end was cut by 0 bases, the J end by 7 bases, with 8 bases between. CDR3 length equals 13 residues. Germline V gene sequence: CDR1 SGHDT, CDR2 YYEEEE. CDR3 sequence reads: CASSLAGRQPQHF. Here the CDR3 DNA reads TGTGCCAGCAGCTTGGCAGGGCGGCAGCCCCAGCATTTT.

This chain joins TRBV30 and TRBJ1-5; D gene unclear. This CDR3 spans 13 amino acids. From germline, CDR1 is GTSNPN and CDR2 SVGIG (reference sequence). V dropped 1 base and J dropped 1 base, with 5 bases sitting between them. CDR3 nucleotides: TGTGCCTGGAGTGATTTAAGCAATCAGCCCCAGCATTTT. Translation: CAWSDLSNQPQHF.

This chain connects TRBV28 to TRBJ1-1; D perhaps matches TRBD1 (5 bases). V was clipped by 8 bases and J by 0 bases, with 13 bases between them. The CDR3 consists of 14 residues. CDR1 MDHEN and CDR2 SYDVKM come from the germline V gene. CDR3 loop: CASGPGAMNTEAFF. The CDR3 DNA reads TGTGCCAGCGGCCCCGGGGCCATGAACACTGAAGCTTTCTTT. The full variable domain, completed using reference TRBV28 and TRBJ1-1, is DVKVTQSSRYLVKRTGEKVFLECVQDMDHENMFWYRQDPGLGLRLIYFSYDVKMKEKGDIPEGYSVSREKKERFSLILESASTNQTSMYLCASGPGAMNTEAFFGQGTRLTVV.

The CDR3: CAIGQGLAGDPGELFF. The CDR3 DNA reads TGTGCCATCGGCCAGGGACTAGCGGGAGATCCCGGGGAGCTGTTTTTT. The chain is built from TRBV10-3 and TRBJ2-2; TRBD2 aligns across 14 bases. CDR3 length equals 16 residues. Trimming at V came to 8 bases and at J to 6 bases, leaving 8 bases not matched to a gene. CDR1 is ENHRY, CDR2 SYGVKD, per germline.

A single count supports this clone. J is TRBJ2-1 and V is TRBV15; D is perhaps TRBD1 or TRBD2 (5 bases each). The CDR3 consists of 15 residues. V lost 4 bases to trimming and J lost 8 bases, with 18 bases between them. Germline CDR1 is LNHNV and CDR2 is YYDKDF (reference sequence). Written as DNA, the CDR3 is TGTGCCACCAGCACCTCGGGGCGGCTTCGGCATGAGCAGTTCTTC. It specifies CATSTSGRLRHEQFF.

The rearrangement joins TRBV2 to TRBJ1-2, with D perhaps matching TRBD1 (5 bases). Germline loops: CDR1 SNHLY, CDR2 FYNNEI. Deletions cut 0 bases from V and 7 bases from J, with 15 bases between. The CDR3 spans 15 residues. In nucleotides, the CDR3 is TGTGCCAGCAGTGAAGCAAGAGGGGAGCAGGGTGGCTACACCTTC. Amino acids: CASSEARGEQGGYTF.

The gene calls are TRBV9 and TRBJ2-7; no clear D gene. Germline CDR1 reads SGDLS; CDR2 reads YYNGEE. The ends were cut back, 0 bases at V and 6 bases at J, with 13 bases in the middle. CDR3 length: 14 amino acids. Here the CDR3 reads CASSVDPRTVEQYF. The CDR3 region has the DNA TGTGCCAGCAGCGTAGACCCCCGCACCGTCGAGCAGTACTTC.

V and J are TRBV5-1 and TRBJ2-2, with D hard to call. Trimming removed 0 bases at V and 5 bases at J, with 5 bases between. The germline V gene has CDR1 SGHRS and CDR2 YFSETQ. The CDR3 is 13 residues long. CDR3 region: CASSLEVTGELFF. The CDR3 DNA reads TGCGCCAGCAGCTTGGAAGTGACCGGGGAGCTGTTTTTT.